This T cell receptor beta chain was identified during a study of T cells in Graves' hyperthyroidism and ophthalmopathy. Study background: Peripheral blood samples were taken at initial diagnosis, prior to any treatment.

This CDR3 region has 17 residues. Germline loops: CDR1 MNHEY, CDR2 SMNVEV (reference sequence). Trimming removed 3 bases from V and 4 bases from J, with 21 bases in between. TCR beta CDR3 sequences were amplified from RNA transcripts. First-round RT-PCR targeting the TCR CDR3 was performed with the HTBI primer set. A single record per CDR3 protein comes from TCRdb applying MiXCR to the multiplex PCR reads. The data show over 450,000 distinct CDR3 sequences, 15% to 20% seen once. This TCR was recovered from a woman between 18 and 29 years old with Graves' ophthalmopathy. The chain uses TRBV27 and TRBJ1-1, with D perhaps matching TRBD1 (5 bases). The sample taken for sequencing was blood. The CDR3: CASSLTVQGGESTEAFF. CDR3 in DNA: TGTGCCAGCAGTTTGACCGTCCAGGGCGGAGAAAGCACTGAAGCTTTCTTT.